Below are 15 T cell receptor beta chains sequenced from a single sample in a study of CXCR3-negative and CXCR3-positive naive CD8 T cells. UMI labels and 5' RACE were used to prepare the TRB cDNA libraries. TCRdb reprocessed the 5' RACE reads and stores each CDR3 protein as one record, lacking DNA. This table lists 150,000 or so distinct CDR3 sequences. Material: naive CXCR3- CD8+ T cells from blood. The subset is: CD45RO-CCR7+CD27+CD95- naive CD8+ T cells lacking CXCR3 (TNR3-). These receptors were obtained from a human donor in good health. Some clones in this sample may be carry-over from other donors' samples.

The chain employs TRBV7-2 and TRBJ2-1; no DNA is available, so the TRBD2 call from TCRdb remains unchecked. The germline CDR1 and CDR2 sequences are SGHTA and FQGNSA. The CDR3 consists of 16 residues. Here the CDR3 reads CASSRITSGGYNEQFF.

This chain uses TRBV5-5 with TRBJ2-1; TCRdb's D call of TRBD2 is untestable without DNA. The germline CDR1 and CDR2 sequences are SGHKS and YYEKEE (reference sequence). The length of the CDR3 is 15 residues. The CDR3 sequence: CASSPLKTSFHEQFF. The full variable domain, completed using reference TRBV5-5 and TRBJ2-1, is DAGVTQSPTHLIKTRGQQVTLRCSPISGHKSVSWYQQVLGQGPQFIFQYYEKEERGRGNFPDRFSARQFPNYSSELNVNALLLGDSALYLCASSPLKTSFHEQFFGPGTRLTVL.

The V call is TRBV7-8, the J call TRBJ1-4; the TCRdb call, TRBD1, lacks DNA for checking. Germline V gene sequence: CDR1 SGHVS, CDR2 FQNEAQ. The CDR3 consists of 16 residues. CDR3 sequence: CASSLNRDPGGEKLFF.

The CDR3 region is CASSFGTPSYNEQFF. The chain employs TRBV5-6 and TRBJ2-1; TCRdb's D gene call, TRBD2, goes unchecked for lack of DNA. This CDR3 is built from 15 residues. Per the germline V gene, CDR1 is SGHDT and CDR2 is YYEEEE.

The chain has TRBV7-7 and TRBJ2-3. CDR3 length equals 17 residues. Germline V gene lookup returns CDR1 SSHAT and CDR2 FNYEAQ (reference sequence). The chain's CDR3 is CASSDGEDGSFADTQYF.

The CDR3 loop reads CASSSWDSHEQYF. This sequence joins TRBV28 and TRBJ2-7; lacking DNA, the TRBD1 call made by TCRdb goes unchecked. The CDR3 contains 13 residues. Germline V gene data show CDR1 as MDHEN and CDR2 as SYDVKM.

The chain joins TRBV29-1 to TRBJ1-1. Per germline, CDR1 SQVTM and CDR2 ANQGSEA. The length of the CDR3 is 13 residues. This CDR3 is CSVVLGMNTEAFF.

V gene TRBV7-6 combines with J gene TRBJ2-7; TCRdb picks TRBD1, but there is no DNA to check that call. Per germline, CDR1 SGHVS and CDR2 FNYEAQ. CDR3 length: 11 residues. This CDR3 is CASGQGSEQYF. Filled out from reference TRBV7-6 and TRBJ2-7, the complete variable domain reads GAGVSQSPRYKVTKRGQDVALRCDPISGHVSLYWYRQALGQGPEFLTYFNYEAQQDKSGLPNDRFSAERPEGSISTLTIQRTEQRDSAMYRCASGQGSEQYFGPGTRLTVT.

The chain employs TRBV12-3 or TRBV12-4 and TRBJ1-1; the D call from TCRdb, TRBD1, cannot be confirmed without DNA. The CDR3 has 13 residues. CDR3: CASSLPGQVEAFF.

The CDR3 protein is CASPSGEYETPGPNYGYTF. The chain is built from TRBV7-2 and TRBJ1-2; without DNA, the TCRdb call of TRBD1 cannot be checked. This CDR3 is 19 amino acids long. Per germline, CDR1 SGHTA and CDR2 FQGNSA. Full variable domain (remainder filled in from reference TRBV7-2 and TRBJ1-2): GAGVSQSPSNKVTEKGKDVELRCDPISGHTALYWYRQSLGQGLEFLIYFQGNSAPDKSGLPSDRFSAERTGGSVSTLTIQRTQQEDSAVYLCASPSGEYETPGPNYGYTFGSGTRLTVV.

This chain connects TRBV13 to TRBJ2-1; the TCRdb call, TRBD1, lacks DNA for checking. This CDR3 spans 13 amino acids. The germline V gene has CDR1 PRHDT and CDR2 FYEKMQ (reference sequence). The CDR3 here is CASSGQGYNEQFF.

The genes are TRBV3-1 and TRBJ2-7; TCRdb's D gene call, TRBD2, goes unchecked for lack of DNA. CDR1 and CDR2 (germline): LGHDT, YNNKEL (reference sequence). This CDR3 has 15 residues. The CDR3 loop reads CASSQALAGLYEQYF.

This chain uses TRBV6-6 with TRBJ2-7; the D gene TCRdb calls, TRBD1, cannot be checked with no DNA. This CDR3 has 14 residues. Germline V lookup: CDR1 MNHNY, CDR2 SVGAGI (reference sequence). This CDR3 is CASSYLSRVYEQYF.

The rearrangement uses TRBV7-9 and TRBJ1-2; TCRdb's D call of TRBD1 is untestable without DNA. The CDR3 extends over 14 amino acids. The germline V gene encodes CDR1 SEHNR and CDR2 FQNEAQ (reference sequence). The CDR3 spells CASSLAGQTYGYTF.

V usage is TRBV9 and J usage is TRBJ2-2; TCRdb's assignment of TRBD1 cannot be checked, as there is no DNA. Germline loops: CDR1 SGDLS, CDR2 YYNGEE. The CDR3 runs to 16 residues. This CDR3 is CASSVAVGADTGELFF.